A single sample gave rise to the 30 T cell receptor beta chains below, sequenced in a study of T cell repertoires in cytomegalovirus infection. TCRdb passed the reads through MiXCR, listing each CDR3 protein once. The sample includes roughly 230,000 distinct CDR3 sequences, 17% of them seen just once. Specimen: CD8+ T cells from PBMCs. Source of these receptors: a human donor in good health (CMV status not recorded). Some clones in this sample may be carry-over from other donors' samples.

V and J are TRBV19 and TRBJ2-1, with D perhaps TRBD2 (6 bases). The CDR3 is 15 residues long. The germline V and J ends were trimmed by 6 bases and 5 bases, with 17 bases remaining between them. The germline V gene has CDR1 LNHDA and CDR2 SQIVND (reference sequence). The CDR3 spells CASSVSGLRNNEQFF. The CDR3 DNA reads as TGTGCCAGTAGCGTCTCAGGACTAAGGAACAATGAGCAGTTCTTC.

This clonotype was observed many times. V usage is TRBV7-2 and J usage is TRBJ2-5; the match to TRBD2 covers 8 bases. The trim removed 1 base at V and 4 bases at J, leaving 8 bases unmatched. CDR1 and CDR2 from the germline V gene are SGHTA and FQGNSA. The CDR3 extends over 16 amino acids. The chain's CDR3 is CASSLDVAGGGETQYF. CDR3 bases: TGTGCCAGCAGCTTAGACGTGGCGGGGGGAGGAGAGACCCAGTACTTC.

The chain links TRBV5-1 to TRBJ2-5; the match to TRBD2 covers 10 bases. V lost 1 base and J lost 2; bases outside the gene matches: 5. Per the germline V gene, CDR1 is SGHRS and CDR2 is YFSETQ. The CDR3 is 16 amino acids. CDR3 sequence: CASSLWTSGIQETQYF. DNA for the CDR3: TGCGCCAGCAGCTTGTGGACTAGCGGAATTCAAGAGACCCAGTACTTC. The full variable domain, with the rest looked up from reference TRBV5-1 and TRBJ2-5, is KAGVTQTPRYLIKTRGQQVTLSCSPISGHRSVSWYQQTPGQGLQFLFEYFSETQRNKGNFPGRFSGRQFSNSRSEMNVSTLELGDSALYLCASSLWTSGIQETQYFGPGTRLLVL.

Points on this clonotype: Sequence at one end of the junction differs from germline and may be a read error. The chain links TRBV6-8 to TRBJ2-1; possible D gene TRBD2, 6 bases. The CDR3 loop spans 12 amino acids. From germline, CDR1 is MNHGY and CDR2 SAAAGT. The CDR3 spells CANSYGGNEQFF. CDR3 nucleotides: TGTGCCAACAGTTACGGAGGGAATGAGCAGTTCTTC.

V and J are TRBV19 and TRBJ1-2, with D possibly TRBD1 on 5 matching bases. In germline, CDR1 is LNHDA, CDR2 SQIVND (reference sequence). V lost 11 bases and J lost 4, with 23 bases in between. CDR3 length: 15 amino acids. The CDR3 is CAGHGGTSGRYGYTF. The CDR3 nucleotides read TGTGCCGGCCACGGCGGGACCTCTGGCCGCTATGGCTACACCTTC.

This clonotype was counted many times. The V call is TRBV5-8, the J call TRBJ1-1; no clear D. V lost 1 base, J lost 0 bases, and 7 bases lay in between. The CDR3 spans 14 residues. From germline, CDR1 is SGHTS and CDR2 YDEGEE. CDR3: CASSLKFMNTEAFF. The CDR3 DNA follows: TGTGCCAGCAGCTTGAAATTCATGAACACTGAAGCTTTCTTT. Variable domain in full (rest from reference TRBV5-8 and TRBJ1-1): EAGVTQSPTHLIKTRGQQATLRCSPISGHTSVYWYQQALGLGLQFLLWYDEGEERNRGNFPPRFSGRQFPNYSSELNVNALELEDSALYLCASSLKFMNTEAFFGQGTRLTVV.

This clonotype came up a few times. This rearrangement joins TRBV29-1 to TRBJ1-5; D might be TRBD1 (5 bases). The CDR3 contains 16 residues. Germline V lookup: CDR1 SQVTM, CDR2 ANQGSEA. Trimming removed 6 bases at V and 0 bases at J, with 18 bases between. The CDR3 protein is CSVLGGFYYSNQPQHF. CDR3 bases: TGCAGCGTGCTGGGGGGATTCTATTATAGCAATCAGCCCCAGCATTTT.

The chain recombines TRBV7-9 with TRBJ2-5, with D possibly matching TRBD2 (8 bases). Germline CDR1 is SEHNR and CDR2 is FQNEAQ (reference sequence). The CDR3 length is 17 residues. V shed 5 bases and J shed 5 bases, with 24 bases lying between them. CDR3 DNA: TGTGCCAGCAGCCCCTACGGGGGGGAGGGGGCGAAGGAGACCCAGTACTTC. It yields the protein CASSPYGGEGAKETQYF.

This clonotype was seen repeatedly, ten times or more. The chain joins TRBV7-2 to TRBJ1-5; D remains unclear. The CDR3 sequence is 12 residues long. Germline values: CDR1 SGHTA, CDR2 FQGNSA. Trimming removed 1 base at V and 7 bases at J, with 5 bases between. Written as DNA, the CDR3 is TGTGCCAGCAGCTTAGAAGGACAGCCCCAGCATTTT. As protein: CASSLEGQPQHF.

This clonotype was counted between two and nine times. As DNA, the CDR3 is TGTGCCACCGCCGGGACAGCGGGGGGGGAGCAGTACTTC. This sequence encodes CATAGTAGGEQYF. The chain joins TRBV24-1 to TRBJ2-7; 10 bases map to TRBD2. Germline lookup yields CDR1 KGHDR and CDR2 SFDVKD. V lost 9 bases and J lost 7; bases outside the gene matches: 8. The CDR3 sequence is 13 residues long.

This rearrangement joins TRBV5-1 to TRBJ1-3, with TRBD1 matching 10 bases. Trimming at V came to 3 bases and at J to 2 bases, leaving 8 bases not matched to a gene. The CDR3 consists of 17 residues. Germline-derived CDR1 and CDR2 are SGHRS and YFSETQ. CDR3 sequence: CASSWWTGGEAGNTIYF. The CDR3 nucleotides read TGCGCCAGCAGCTGGTGGACAGGGGGAGAAGCTGGAAACACCATATATTTT.

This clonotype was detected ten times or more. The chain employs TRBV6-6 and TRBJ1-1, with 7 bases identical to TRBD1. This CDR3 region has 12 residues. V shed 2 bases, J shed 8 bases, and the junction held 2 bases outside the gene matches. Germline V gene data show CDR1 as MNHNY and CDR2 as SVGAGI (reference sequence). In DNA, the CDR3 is TGTGCCAGCAGTTACCCAGGGGGAGAAGCTTTCTTT. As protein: CASSYPGGEAFF.

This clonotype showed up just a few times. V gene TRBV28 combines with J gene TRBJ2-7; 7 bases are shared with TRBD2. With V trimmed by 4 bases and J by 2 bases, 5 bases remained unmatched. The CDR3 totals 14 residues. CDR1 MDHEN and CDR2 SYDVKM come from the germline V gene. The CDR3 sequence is CASSWEGLAYEQYF. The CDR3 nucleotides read TGTGCCAGCAGTTGGGAGGGACTTGCCTACGAGCAGTACTTC.

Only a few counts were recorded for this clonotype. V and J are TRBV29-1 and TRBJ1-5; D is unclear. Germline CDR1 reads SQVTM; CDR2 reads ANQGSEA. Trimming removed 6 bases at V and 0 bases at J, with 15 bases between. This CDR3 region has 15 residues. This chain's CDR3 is CSVQLSWGSNQPQHF. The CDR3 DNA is TGCAGCGTGCAATTAAGTTGGGGTAGCAATCAGCCCCAGCATTTT.

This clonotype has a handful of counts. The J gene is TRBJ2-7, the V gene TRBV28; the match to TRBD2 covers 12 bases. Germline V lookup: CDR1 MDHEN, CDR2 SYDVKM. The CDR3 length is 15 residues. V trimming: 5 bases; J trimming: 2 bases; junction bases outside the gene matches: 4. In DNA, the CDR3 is TGTGCCAGCAGTCCCGGACTAGCGGGGCCCTACGAGCAGTACTTC. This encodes CASSPGLAGPYEQYF.

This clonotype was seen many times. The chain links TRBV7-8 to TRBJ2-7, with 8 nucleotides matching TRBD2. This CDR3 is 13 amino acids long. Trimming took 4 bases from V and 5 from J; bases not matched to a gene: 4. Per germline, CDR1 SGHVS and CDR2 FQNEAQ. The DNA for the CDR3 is TGTGCCAGCAGCTCGCCGGGGGGGAACGAGCAGTACTTC. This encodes CASSSPGGNEQYF.

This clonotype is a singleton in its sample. The CDR3 protein is CASSYEITEAFF. The CDR3 coding sequence is TGTGCCAGCAGTTACGAGATCACTGAAGCTTTCTTT. The chain carries TRBV6-2 or TRBV6-3 and TRBJ1-1; D is unclear. V lost 2 bases, J lost 4 bases, and 5 bases lay in between. CDR3 length: 12 residues. From germline, CDR1 is MNHEY and CDR2 SVGEGT.

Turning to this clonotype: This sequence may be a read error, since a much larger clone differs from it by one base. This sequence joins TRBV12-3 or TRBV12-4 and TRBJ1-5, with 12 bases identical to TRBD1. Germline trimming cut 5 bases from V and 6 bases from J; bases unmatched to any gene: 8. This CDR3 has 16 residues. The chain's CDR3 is CASSTPGTGGFQPQHF. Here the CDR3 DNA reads TGTGCCAGCAGTACACCCGGGACAGGGGGCTTTCAGCCCCAGCATTTT.

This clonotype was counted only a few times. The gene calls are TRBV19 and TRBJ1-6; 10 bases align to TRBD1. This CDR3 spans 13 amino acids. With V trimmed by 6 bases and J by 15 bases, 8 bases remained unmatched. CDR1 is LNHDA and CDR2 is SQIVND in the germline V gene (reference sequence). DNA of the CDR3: TGTGCCAGTAGCCCCGGGACAGGGGTTCTCCTCCACTTT. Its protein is CASSPGTGVLLHF.

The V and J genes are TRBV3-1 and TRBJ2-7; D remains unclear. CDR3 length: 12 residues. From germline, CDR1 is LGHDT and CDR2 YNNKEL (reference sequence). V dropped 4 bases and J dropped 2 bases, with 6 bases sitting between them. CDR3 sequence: CASSPPAYEQYF. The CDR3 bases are TGTGCCAGCAGCCCCCCGGCCTACGAGCAGTACTTC.

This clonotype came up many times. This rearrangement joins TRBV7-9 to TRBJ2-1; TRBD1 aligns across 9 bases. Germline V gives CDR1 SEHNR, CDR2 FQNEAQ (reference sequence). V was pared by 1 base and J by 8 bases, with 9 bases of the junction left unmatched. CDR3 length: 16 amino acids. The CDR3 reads CASSLDGDRVTDEQFF. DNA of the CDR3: TGTGCCAGCAGCTTAGACGGGGACAGGGTAACGGATGAGCAGTTCTTC.

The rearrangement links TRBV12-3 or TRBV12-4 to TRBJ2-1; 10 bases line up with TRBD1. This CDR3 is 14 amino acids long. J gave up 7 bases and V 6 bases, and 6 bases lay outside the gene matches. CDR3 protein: CASRIGTGVNEQFF. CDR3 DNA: TGTGCCAGCAGAATCGGGACAGGGGTAAATGAGCAGTTCTTC.

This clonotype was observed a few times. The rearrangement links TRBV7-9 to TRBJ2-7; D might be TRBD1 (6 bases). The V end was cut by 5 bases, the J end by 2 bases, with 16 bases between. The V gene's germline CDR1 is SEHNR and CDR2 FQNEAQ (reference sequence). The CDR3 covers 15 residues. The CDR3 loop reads CASSPPVQGTYEQYF. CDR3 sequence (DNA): TGTGCCAGCAGCCCTCCCGTACAGGGAACCTACGAGCAGTACTTC.

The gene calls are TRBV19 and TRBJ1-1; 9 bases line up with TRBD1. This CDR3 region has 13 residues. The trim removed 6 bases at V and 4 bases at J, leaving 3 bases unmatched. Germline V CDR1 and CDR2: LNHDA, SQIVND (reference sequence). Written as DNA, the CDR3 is TGTGCCAGTAGGGACAGGGGACCCACTGAAGCTTTCTTT. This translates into CASRDRGPTEAFF.

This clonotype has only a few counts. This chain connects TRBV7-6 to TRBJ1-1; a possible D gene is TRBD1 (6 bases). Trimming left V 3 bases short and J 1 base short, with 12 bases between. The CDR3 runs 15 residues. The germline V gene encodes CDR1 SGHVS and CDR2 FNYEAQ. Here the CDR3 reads CASSFGRGRNTEAFF. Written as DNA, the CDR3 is TGTGCCAGCAGCTTCGGCCGGGGGCGGAACACTGAAGCTTTCTTT.

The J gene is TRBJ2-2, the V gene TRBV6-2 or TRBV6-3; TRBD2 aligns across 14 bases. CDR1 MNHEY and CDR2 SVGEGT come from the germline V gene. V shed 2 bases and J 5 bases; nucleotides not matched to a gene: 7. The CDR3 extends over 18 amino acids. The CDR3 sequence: CASSYPTSGGAWTGELFF. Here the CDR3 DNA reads TGTGCCAGCAGTTACCCGACTAGCGGGGGGGCGTGGACCGGGGAGCTGTTTTTT.

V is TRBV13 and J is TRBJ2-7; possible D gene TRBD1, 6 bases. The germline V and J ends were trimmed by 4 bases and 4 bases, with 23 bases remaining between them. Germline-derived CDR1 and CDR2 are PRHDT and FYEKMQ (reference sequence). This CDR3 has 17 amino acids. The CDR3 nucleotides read TGTGCCAGCAGCTCACGAGGGGGAGAACCTTTAATTTACGAGCAGTACTTC. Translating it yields CASSSRGGEPLIYEQYF.

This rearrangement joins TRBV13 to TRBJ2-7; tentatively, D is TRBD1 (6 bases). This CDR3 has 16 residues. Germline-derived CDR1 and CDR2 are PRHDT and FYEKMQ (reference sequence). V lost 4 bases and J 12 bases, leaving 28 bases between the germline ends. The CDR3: CASSSPTSGTTNPPYF. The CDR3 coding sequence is TGTGCCAGCAGCTCACCAACCTCCGGGACAACTAACCCCCCGTACTTC.

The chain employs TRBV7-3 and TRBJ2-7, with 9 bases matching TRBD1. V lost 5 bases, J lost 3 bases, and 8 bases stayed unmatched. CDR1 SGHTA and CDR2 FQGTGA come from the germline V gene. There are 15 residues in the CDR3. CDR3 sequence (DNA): TGTGCCAGCAGCGCCCGGACAGGGGCGAACTACGAGCAGTACTTC. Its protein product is CASSARTGANYEQYF.

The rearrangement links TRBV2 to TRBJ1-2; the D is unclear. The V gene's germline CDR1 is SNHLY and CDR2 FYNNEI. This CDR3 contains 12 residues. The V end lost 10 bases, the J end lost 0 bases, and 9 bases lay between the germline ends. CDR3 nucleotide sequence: TGTGCCATACGGACGGCTAACTATGGCTACACCTTC. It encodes CAIRTANYGYTF.